Listed below are T cell receptor beta chains from one sample, sequenced in a study of OX40 agonist ivuxolimab in advanced cancers. Clones were sequenced by immunoSEQ multiplex PCR, and TCRdb holds only the in-frame ones, with some missing. Of around 68,000 clones listed, roughly 86% are singletons. Sequencing used CD4+ or CD8+ T cells sorted from blood, obtained in a trial of the OX40 agonist ivuxolimab. The receptors were sampled from an adult with an advanced solid tumor such as melanoma, head and neck, liver or kidney cancer. The CDR3 runs from the conserved cysteine through the conserved F or W. The D gene is left open where the match is weak. A clone size is listed for some rows: how often the clone was seen (once, few, many), or a class if it is expanded.

TRBJ1-2	.	TRBV5-1	.	TGCGCCAGCAGCTTGGACGAGGGGAACTATGGCTACACCTTC	CASSLDEGNYGYTF
TRBJ2-5	.	TRBV5-1	TRBD2	TGCGCCAGCAGCTTGGGAATCGGGACTAGCAGACAAGAGACCCAGTACTTC	CASSLGIGTSRQETQYF
TRBJ1-1	.	TRBV5-1	.	TGCGCCAGCAGCTTGAGCGGGCGCGGAGAAGGCAACACTGAAGCTTTCTTT	CASSLSGRGEGNTEAFF
TRBJ2-2	.	TRBV5-1	TRBD1	TGCGCCAGCAGCTTGGAAGGGACAGTGAACACCGGGGAGCTGTTTTTT	CASSLEGTVNTGELFF
TRBJ2-2	.	TRBV6-4	.	TGTGCCAGCAGTGAGTGTAGCATAGGAGGCGTCGACACCGGGGAGCTGTTTTTT	CASSECSIGGVDTGELFF
TRBJ2-3	.	TRBV7-2	TRBD2	TGTGCCAGCAGCTTAGGGGCGGGGGGCACAGATACGCAGTATTTT	CASSLGAGGTDTQYF
TRBJ2-7	.	TRBV4-2	.	TGTGCCAGCAGCCAGGAAACCTCTGACTCGATCTATACAGAGCAGTACTTC	CASSQETSDSIYTEQYF
TRBJ2-3	.	TRBV28	TRBD2	TGTGCCAGCAGTTTTTCGGGACTAGAAGATACGCAGTATTTT	CASSFSGLEDTQYF
TRBJ1-6	.	TRBV9	TRBD1	TGTGCCAGCAGCCCGGGACAGGATAATTCACCCCTCCACTTT	CASSPGQDNSPLHF
TRBJ2-1	.	TRBV9	TRBD2	TGTGCCAGCAGCGTAGGCTTCGGGAGGGCCTACAATGAGCAGTTCTTC	CASSVGFGRAYNEQFF
TRBJ2-3	.	TRBV11-2	TRBD2	TGTGCCAGCAGCTTGAGCGGGAGGGCCGTGTCAGATACGCAGTATTTT	CASSLSGRAVSDTQYF
TRBJ1-6	.	TRBV6-5	.	TGTGCCAGCAGTTACCGATCAGGAAATTCACCCCTCCACTTT	CASSYRSGNSPLHF
TRBJ1-6	.	TRBV15	TRBD1	TGTGCCACCAGCGGCCAACCGGGACAGGGGGCTTCACCCCTCCACTTT	CATSGQPGQGASPLHF
TRBJ1-1	.	TRBV18	.	TGTGCCAGCTCACCACAATCCCGGAGGAACACTGAAGCTTTCTTT	CASSPQSRRNTEAFF
TRBJ1-5	.	TRBV4-1	.	TGCGCCAGCAGCCAAGATAATAATCAGCCCCAGCATTTT	CASSQDNNQPQHF
TRBJ2-5	.	TRBV9	.	TGTGCCAGCAGCGCGACAGGTCTGTACCAAGAGACCCAGTACTTC	CASSATGLYQETQYF
TRBJ2-2	.	TRBV7-2	.	TGTGCCAGCAGCCTGTGGCTGACGAACACCGGGGAGCTGTTTTTT	CASSLWLTNTGELFF
TRBJ2-7	.	TRBV10-3	.	TGTGCCATCAGTGAGTCGGTAGGGGAAGTGGCCTACGAGCAGTACTTC	CAISESVGEVAYEQYF
TRBJ2-7	few	TRBV28	.	TGTGCCAGCATCCCCGCATGGGGAGGCCTCAGGTACGAGCAGTACTTC	CASIPAWGGLRYEQYF
TRBJ1-1	.	TRBV29-1	TRBD1	TGCAGCGGTGGACAGGGCGGCACTGAAGCTTTCTTT	CSGGQGGTEAFF
TRBJ2-1	once	TRBV11-3	TRBD2	TGTGCCAGCAGCTCCGGGACTAGCGGGGGTAATGAGCAGTTCTTC	CASSSGTSGGNEQFF
TRBJ2-1	.	TRBV7-3	TRBD2	TGTGCCAGCAGCCTCGGGACTAGCTCCTACAATGAGCAGTTCTTC	CASSLGTSSYNEQFF
TRBJ2-2	.	TRBV18	TRBD1	TGTGCCAGCTCCCGCGACAGGGAGAACACCGGGGAGCTGTTTTTT	CASSRDRENTGELFF
TRBJ2-5	.	TRBV6-5	.	TGTGCCAGCAGTTACCGCCCGGGACCTTGGGAGACCCAGTACTTC	CASSYRPGPWETQYF
TRBJ1-5	.	TRBV5-6	.	TGTGCCAGCAGCTTGCTGGCGGGCAATCAGCCCCAGCATTTT	CASSLLAGNQPQHF
TRBJ2-3	.	TRBV5-4	TRBD1	TGTGCCAGCAGCACCAGACAGGGATCGGGCACAGATACGCAGTATTTT	CASSTRQGSGTDTQYF
TRBJ2-2	.	TRBV18	.	TGTGCCAGCTCACGGGAACAGGGTAGCACCGGGGAGCTGTTTTTT	CASSREQGSTGELFF
TRBJ2-1	.	TRBV7-6	.	TGTGCCAGCAGCTACGGGACGGTCAATGAGCAGTTCTTC	CASSYGTVNEQFF
TRBJ2-7	few	TRBV7-9	.	TGTGCCAGCAGCTTCGGAAGCTACGAGCAGTACTTC	CASSFGSYEQYF